Below are 10 T cell receptor beta chains sequenced from a single sample in a study of OX40 agonist ivuxolimab in advanced cancers. Here immunoSEQ multiplex PCR was the method, and the copy in TCRdb shows in-frame clones only, minus some. The data contain tens of thousands of clones, around 87% of them seen just once; the ten biggest clones take up 16%. Sequencing was performed on CD4+ or CD8+ T cells sorted from blood, taken in a trial of the OX40 agonist ivuxolimab. These receptors were collected from an adult with an advanced solid tumor such as melanoma, head and neck, liver or kidney cancer.

This chain connects TRBV6-5 to TRBJ1-1; TRBD1 is a possible D gene (5 bases). This CDR3 contains 13 residues. V shed 2 bases and J shed 5 bases, with 9 bases lying between them. Germline loops: CDR1 MNHEY, CDR2 SVGAGI. CDR3 coding DNA: TGTGCCAGCAGTTACGGCAGGGAGACTGAAGCTTTCTTT. It specifies CASSYGRETEAFF.

This sequence joins TRBV4-1 and TRBJ1-4; D gene uncertain. The germline V and J ends were trimmed by 0 bases and 7 bases, with 18 bases remaining between them. The CDR3 covers 17 residues. Germline V gives CDR1 MGHRA, CDR2 YSYEKL. CDR3 amino acids: CASSQEARVSPGEKLFF. The CDR3 bases are TGCGCCAGCAGCCAAGAAGCGCGGGTCAGTCCTGGTGAAAAACTGTTTTTT.

The chain joins TRBV19 to TRBJ1-5, with a weak D call TRBD1 (6 bases). V dropped 2 bases and J dropped 5 bases, with 13 bases sitting between them. CDR3 size: 15 residues. From germline, CDR1 is LNHDA and CDR2 SQIVND (reference sequence). The CDR3 DNA follows: TGTGCCAGTAGTATATGGCAGGGGATGTATCAGCCCCAGCATTTT. Translating it yields CASSIWQGMYQPQHF.

This clone occurred once. The chain carries TRBV9 and TRBJ2-1, with 14 bases aligning to TRBD2. Germline V lookup: CDR1 SGDLS, CDR2 YYNGEE. CDR3 length: 20 residues. The V segment lost 4 bases and the J segment 5 bases; nucleotides outside the gene matches: 17. CDR3 in amino acids: CASSQMSRTSGRYINNEQFF. CDR3 in DNA: TGTGCCAGCAGCCAAATGAGTAGGACTAGCGGGAGGTATATCAACAATGAGCAGTTCTTC.

The chain employs TRBV7-2 and TRBJ1-2; no clear D. CDR1 is SGHTA and CDR2 is FQGNSA in the germline V gene. CDR3 length equals 12 residues. V was pared by 1 base and J by 2 bases, with 2 bases between. The CDR3 here is CASSLDNYGYTF. CDR3 bases: TGTGCCAGCAGCTTAGACAACTATGGCTACACCTTC.

This clone showed up just a few times. This rearrangement joins TRBV6-1 to TRBJ2-7; D possibly corresponds to TRBD1 (6 bases). The CDR3 contains 13 residues. The V and J ends lost 5 bases and 2 bases respectively, with 10 bases between them. In germline, CDR1 is MNHNS, CDR2 SASEGT. The CDR3 nucleotides read TGTGCCAGCAGTCCGACAGGCCCCTACGAGCAGTACTTC. It is translated as CASSPTGPYEQYF.

This chain joins TRBV2 and TRBJ2-2; D uncertain. Germline V lookup: CDR1 SNHLY, CDR2 FYNNEI. The CDR3 sequence is 16 residues long. The germline V and J ends were trimmed by 11 bases and 2 bases, with 21 bases remaining between them. This CDR3 is CASALAYNTNTGELFF. CDR3 DNA: TGTGCCTCAGCATTGGCCTATAATACAAACACCGGGGAGCTGTTTTTT.

The chain combines TRBV18 with TRBJ2-3; 10 bases match TRBD2. This CDR3 has 15 residues. Unmatched junction bases numbered 4, after V lost 5 bases and J lost 2 bases. Germline V gene sequence: CDR1 KGHSH, CDR2 LQKENI. CDR3 in DNA: TGTGCCAGCTCAAGTACTAGCGGGGCCACAGATACGCAGTATTTT. It is translated as CASSSTSGATDTQYF.

This chain uses TRBV2 with TRBJ1-2, with 7 bases lining up with TRBD1. The V and J ends lost 3 bases and 4 bases, in that order; junction bases with no gene match: 2. Germline CDR1 SNHLY, CDR2 FYNNEI. This CDR3 spans 13 amino acids. Here the CDR3 reads CASSETGPYGYTF. The CDR3 DNA sequence: TGTGCCAGCAGTGAGACAGGGCCCTATGGCTACACCTTC.

The chain recombines TRBV28 with TRBJ1-5; 7 nucleotides agree with TRBD1. V lost 7 bases, J lost 2 bases, and 5 bases stayed unmatched. The CDR3 length is 14 residues. In germline, CDR1 is MDHEN, CDR2 SYDVKM. CDR3 DNA: TGTGCCAGCAACGTACAGGGGCGCAATCAGCCCCAGCATTTT. Encoded protein: CASNVQGRNQPQHF.